These 5 T cell receptor beta chains came from one sample sequenced in a study of T cell repertoires in aging, cancer and after chemotherapy. Rearranged V-D-J TRB sequences were amplified with a mixed TRB-A/B primer pool. TCRdb itself ran the multiplex PCR reads through MiXCR, one entry per CDR3 protein. The sample lists about 1,500 distinct CDR3 sequences, 55% to 70% occurring once. TCR beta rearrangements were amplified from peripheral blood genomic DNA. Source material: blood. The receptor source for this set is a human donor with a blood cancer.

The V and J genes are TRBV14 and TRBJ2-3; D unclear. Looked up from germline, CDR1 is SGHDN and CDR2 is FVKESK. The CDR3 runs to 16 residues. The germline V and J ends were trimmed by 0 bases and 0 bases, with 10 bases remaining between them. In nucleotides, the CDR3 is TGTGCCAGCAGCCAAGACCGACGGCGTAGCACAGATACGCAGTATTTT. As protein: CASSQDRRRSTDTQYF.

The chain employs TRBV20-1 and TRBJ2-1, with 7 nucleotides matching TRBD2. With V trimmed by 1 base and J by 5 bases, 14 bases remained unmatched. The CDR3 loop spans 17 amino acids. CDR1 DFQATT and CDR2 SNEGSKA come from the germline V gene (reference sequence). The CDR3 spells CSARGILSGRANNEQFF. CDR3 nucleotide sequence: TGCAGTGCTAGAGGGATTCTGAGTGGGAGGGCTAACAATGAGCAGTTCTTC.

This clonotype was seen a few times. V is TRBV6-1 and J is TRBJ2-5; D is possibly TRBD1 (5 bases). Trimming shortened V by 4 bases and J by 5 bases, and 17 bases separated the two germline ends. CDR3 size: 15 residues. Germline assignment: CDR1 MNHNS and CDR2 SASEGT. In nucleotides, the CDR3 is TGTGCCAGCAGTGGACGACAGCAGTCGTGGGAGACCCAGTACTTC. Encoded protein: CASSGRQQSWETQYF.

The rearrangement joins TRBV20-1 to TRBJ2-1; maybe TRBD1 (5 bases). Trimming left V 3 bases short and J 8 bases short, with 8 bases between. The V gene's germline CDR1 is DFQATT and CDR2 SNEGSKA (reference sequence). The CDR3 has 11 residues. CDR3 sequence reads: CSASMGHEQFF. The DNA of the CDR3 is TGCAGTGCTAGTATGGGGCATGAGCAGTTCTTC.

This chain connects TRBV5-1 to TRBJ2-5; 7 bases map to TRBD2. With V trimmed by 2 bases and J by 4 bases, 8 bases remained unmatched. This CDR3 has 15 residues. Germline V CDR1 and CDR2: SGHRS, YFSETQ. Here the CDR3 reads CASSFIGLGGETQYF. CDR3 bases: TGCGCCAGCAGCTTTATCGGACTAGGCGGAGAGACCCAGTACTTC.